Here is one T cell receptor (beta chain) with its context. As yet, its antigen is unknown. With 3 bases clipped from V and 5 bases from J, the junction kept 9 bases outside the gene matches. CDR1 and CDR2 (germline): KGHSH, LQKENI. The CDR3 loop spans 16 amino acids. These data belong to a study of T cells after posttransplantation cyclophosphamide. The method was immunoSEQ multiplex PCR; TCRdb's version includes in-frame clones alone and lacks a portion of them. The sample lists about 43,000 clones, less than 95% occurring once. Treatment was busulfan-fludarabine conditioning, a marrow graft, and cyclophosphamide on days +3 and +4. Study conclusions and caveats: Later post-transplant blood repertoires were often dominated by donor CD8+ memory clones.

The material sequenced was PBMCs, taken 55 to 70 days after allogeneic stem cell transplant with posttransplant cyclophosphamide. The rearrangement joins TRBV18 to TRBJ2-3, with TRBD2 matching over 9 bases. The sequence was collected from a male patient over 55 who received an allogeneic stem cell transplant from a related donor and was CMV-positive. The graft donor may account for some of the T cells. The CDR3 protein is CASSPATAGGQDTQYF. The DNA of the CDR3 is TGTGCCAGCTCACCCGCAACTGCGGGGGGGCAAGATACGCAGTATTTT.